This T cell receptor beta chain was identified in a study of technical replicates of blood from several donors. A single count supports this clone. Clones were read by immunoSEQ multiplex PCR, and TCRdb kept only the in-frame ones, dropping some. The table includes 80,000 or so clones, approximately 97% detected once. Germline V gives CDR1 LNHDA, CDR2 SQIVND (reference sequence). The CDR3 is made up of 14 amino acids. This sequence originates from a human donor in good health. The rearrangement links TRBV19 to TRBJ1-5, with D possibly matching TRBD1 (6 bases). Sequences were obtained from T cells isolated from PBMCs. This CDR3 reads CAGAEAASNQPQHF. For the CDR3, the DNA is TGTGCGGGGGCGGAGGCAGCTAGTAATCAGCCCCAGCATTTT.